This T cell receptor beta chain stems from a study of blood T cell repertoires in COVID-19. The method was immunoSEQ multiplex PCR; TCRdb's version includes in-frame clones alone and lacks a portion of them. Altogether roughly 570,000 clones are present, 85% to 90% being singletons, with the ten largest covering under 8.5%. This CDR3 is 14 amino acids long. The V segment lost 5 bases and the J segment 0 bases; nucleotides outside the gene matches: 3. Germline lookup yields CDR1 KGHSH and CDR2 LQKENI. The sequence came from a woman aged 45-65 years with COVID-19, enrolled during active disease. What was sequenced was peripheral blood. The gene calls are TRBV18 and TRBJ1-1, with 7 nucleotides matching TRBD1. CDR3 in DNA: TGTGCCAGCTCATCCAGGGGGATGAACACTGAAGCTTTCTTT. Residues: CASSSRGMNTEAFF.